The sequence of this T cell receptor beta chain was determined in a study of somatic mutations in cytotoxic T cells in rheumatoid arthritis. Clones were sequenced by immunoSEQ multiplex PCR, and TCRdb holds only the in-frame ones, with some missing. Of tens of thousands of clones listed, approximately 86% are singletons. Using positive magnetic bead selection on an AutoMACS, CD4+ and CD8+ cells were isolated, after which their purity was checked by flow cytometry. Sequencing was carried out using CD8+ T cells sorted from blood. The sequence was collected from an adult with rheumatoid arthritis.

The chain's CDR3 is CASSLYRSYEQFF. Written as DNA, the CDR3 is TGTGCCAGCAGTTTATATCGGTCGTATGAGCAGTTCTTC. This sequence joins TRBV28 and TRBJ2-1; D unclear. Germline CDR1 MDHEN, CDR2 SYDVKM. The CDR3 is made up of 13 amino acids. V was pared by 1 base and J by 8 bases, with 9 bases between. The variable domain in full, completed from reference TRBV28 and TRBJ2-1, reads DVKVTQSSRYLVKRTGEKVFLECVQDMDHENMFWYRQDPGLGLRLIYFSYDVKMKEKGDIPEGYSVSREKKERFSLILESASTNQTSMYLCASSLYRSYEQFFGPGTRLTVL.